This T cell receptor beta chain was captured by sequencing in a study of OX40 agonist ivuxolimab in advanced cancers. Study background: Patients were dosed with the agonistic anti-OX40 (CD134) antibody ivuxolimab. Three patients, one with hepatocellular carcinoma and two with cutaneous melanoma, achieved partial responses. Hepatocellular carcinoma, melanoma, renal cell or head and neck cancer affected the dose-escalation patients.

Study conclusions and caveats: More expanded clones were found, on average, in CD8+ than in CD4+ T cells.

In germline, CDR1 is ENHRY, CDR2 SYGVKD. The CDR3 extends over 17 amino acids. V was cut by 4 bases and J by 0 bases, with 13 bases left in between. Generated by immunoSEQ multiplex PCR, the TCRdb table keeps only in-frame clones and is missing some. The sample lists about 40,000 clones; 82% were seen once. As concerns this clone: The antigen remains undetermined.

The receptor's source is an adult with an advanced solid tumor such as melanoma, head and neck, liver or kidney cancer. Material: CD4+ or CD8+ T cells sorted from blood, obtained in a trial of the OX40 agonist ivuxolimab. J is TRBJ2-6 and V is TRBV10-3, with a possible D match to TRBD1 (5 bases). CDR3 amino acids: CAISAWGTTSGANVLTF. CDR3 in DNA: TGTGCCATCAGTGCGTGGGGCACTACCTCTGGGGCCAACGTCCTGACTTTC.